This TCR beta chain was documented in a study of blood T cell repertoires in COVID-19. Study-wide background: PBMCs, B-cell-depleted T cells, or T cells provided the cDNA or gDNA that made up the material.

As originally analysed: Reference gene primer amplification yielded estimated nucleated cell counts. The data were produced by immunoSEQ multiplex PCR, yet TCRdb's version contains in-frame clones alone and is incomplete. The DNA was the basis for D and trimming; V, J and clone size are from that table. The sample includes a few hundred thousand clones, less than 90% of them seen just once. The V and J ends lost 7 bases and 6 bases respectively, with 19 bases between them. CDR1 and CDR2 from the germline V gene are SEHNR and FQNEAQ (reference sequence). The CDR3 has 15 amino acids. Recovery meant two consecutive negative NP/OP PCR tests, professional clearance, or resolved symptoms.

The sample consisted of PBMCs or T cells enriched from blood (not recorded which). The clonotype originates from a woman in her fifties or sixties who had recovered from COVID-19. The chain has TRBV7-9 and TRBJ1-5; possibly TRBD1 for D (6 bases). Written as DNA, the CDR3 is TGTGCCAGCAACACCCTTGGGGGCCCCGGTCAGCCCCAGCATTTT. This codes for CASNTLGGPGQPQHF.